Following are 6 T cell receptor beta chains from one sample sequenced in a study of blood T cell repertoires in COVID-19. Repertoires were generated with immunoSEQ multiplex PCR, while TCRdb's copy carries only in-frame clones and drops some. The data contain 45,000 to 55,000 clones, about nine tenths of them singletons. What was sequenced was peripheral blood. The receptors stem from a woman aged 35 to 49 with active COVID-19.

As regards this clone: At the DNA level, this CDR3 is encoded by other sequences in the same sample as well. The chain couples TRBV6-1 to TRBJ1-1; perhaps TRBD1 as D (5 bases). The V gene's germline CDR1 is MNHNS and CDR2 SASEGT. The V and J ends lost 1 base and 1 base respectively, with 7 bases between them. The CDR3 is 14 amino acids. CDR3 residues: CASSEDRGNTEAFF. In nucleotides, the CDR3 is TGTGCCAGCAGTGAAGATAGGGGGAACACTGAAGCTTTCTTT.

The chain uses TRBV11-2 and TRBJ2-1; 11 positions match TRBD2. Germline V lookup: CDR1 SGHAT, CDR2 FQNNGV. V lost 5 bases and J lost 4; bases outside the gene matches: 4. The CDR3 length is 15 residues. CDR3 amino acids: CASSPLAGGYNEQFF. CDR3 coding DNA: TGTGCCAGCAGCCCCCTAGCGGGGGGTTACAATGAGCAGTTCTTC.

This clone turned up a few times. The chain combines TRBV7-9 with TRBJ1-6; D is undetermined. Trimming removed 7 bases from V and 6 bases from J, with 16 bases in between. The CDR3 is 15 residues long. Germline CDR1 and CDR2: SEHNR and FQNEAQ (reference sequence). The CDR3, as DNA: TGTGCCAGCACCATCGGGAGTTTGATTAATTCACCCCTCCACTTT. Residues: CASTIGSLINSPLHF.

The chain combines TRBV5-1 with TRBJ2-5; TRBD1 matches at 8 bases. The CDR3 is 16 amino acids. CDR1 is SGHRS, CDR2 YFSETQ, per germline. The ends lost 4 bases at V and 5 bases at J; junction bases unmatched: 13. CDR3 nucleotides: TGCGCCAGCAGCCTCAACAGGGGGTCGGGGCTGGAGACCCAGTACTTC. This gives the protein CASSLNRGSGLETQYF.

The count of this clone is one. The chain couples TRBV18 to TRBJ1-2; D gene unclear. This CDR3 has 13 amino acids. Germline values: CDR1 KGHSH, CDR2 LQKENI. Trimming cost V 2 bases and J 3 bases, with 7 bases left between them. The CDR3 bases are TGTGCCAGCTCACCAGGGCAGGACTATGGCTACACCTTC. It translates to CASSPGQDYGYTF.

This clone has just one count. The genes are TRBV7-2 and TRBJ2-5, with 12 bases fitting TRBD2. The CDR3 runs to 16 residues. The germline V gene has CDR1 SGHTA and CDR2 FQGNSA. Trimming at V came to 3 bases and at J to 5 bases, leaving 7 bases not matched to a gene. The CDR3: CASSFRTSGAGETQYF. The CDR3 DNA sequence: TGTGCCAGCAGCTTCAGGACTAGCGGGGCGGGGGAGACCCAGTACTTC.